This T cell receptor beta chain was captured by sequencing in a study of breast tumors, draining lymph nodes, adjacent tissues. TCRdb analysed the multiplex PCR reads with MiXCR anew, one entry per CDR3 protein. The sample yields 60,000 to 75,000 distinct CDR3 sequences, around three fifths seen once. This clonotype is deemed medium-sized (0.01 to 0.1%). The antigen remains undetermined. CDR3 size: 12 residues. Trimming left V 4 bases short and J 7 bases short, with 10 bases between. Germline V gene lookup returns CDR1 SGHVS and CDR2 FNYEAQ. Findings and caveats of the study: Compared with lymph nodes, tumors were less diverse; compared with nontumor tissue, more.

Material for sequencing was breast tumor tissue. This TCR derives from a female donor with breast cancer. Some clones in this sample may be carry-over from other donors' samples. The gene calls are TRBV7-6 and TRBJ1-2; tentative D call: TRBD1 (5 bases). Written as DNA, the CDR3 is TGTGCCAGCAGCTCTGGGGCGGCTGGCTACACCTTC. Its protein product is CASSSGAAGYTF.